This TCR beta chain was sequenced in a study of CD8+ T cells in alopecia areata. This CDR3 is 12 amino acids long. The V gene's germline CDR1 is KGHSH and CDR2 LQKENI. V lost 5 bases and J 2 bases, leaving 6 bases between the germline ends. RNA was extracted and reverse transcribed into cDNA as the sequencing template. Using immunoSEQ multiplex PCR, the repertoire was profiled, and TCRdb retains in-frame clones only, with some absent. The sample lists fewer than 250,000 clones; roughly two fifths were seen once. Specified treatment: oral pan-JAK inhibitor, 5-10 mg twice daily. The sequencing here drew on CD4+ T cells sorted from blood, taken between weeks 30 and 35, from a patient treated with tofacitinib. This rearrangement joins TRBV18 to TRBJ2-5; D gene unclear. This TCR was sampled from a human donor with alopecia areata. The CDR3 DNA reads as TGTGCCAGCTCAGCAAGTCAAGAGACCCAGTACTTC. Protein: CASSASQETQYF.